Listed here are 15 T cell receptor beta chains from one sample, sequenced in a study of blood T cell repertoires in COVID-19. Here immunoSEQ multiplex PCR was the method, and the copy in TCRdb shows in-frame clones only, minus some. The table includes 110,000 to 150,000 clones, 80% to 90% detected once. The sequenced material came from peripheral blood. These receptors all stem from a woman of 80 years or more with acute or convalescent COVID-19.

The CDR3 sequence: CASSTSGSSGNTIYF. For the CDR3, the DNA is TGTGCCAGTAGTACCTCTGGGAGTTCTGGAAACACCATATATTTT. The genes are TRBV19 and TRBJ1-3; D gene unclear. This CDR3 region has 15 residues. CDR1 is LNHDA, CDR2 SQIVND, per germline (reference sequence). V was pared by 4 bases and J by 1 base, with 11 bases between.

The chain employs TRBV5-1 and TRBJ2-1; D call uncertain. This CDR3 is 16 amino acids long. Germline V gives CDR1 SGHRS, CDR2 YFSETQ. Trimming pared 5 bases from V and 5 bases from J, leaving 20 bases between. In DNA, the CDR3 is TGCGCCAGCAGGCCCGGCACAGCCAGAAACGACAATGAGCAGTTCTTC. This translates into CASRPGTARNDNEQFF.

The V call is TRBV6-6, the J call TRBJ2-7, with a weak D call TRBD1 (5 bases). V was clipped by 4 bases and J by 0 bases, with 10 bases between them. Per the germline V gene, CDR1 is MNHNY and CDR2 is SVGAGI (reference sequence). The CDR3 length is 14 residues. CDR3 in DNA: TGTGCCAGCAGTTTGACAGCTTACTCCTACGAGCAGTACTTC. Translating it yields CASSLTAYSYEQYF.

The chain joins TRBV5-1 to TRBJ2-5; D is unclear. The ends were cut back, 6 bases at V and 2 bases at J, with 11 bases in the middle. The germline V gene has CDR1 SGHRS and CDR2 YFSETQ. The CDR3 covers 13 residues. The CDR3 DNA reads as TGCGCCAGCAACTCCCATGGTCAAGAGACCCAGTACTTC. Translation: CASNSHGQETQYF.

This clone was recorded only once. This chain connects TRBV5-5 to TRBJ2-2; D is ambiguous. CDR3 length: 13 amino acids. CDR1 is SGHKS, CDR2 YYEKEE, per germline (reference sequence). Between the trimmed V and J ends, which lost 6 bases and 5 bases, there was a span of 11 bases. CDR3 loop: CASIVVMTGELFF. In DNA form, the CDR3 reads TGTGCCAGCATAGTAGTTATGACCGGGGAGCTGTTTTTT.

This chain links TRBV19 with TRBJ2-3, with D perhaps TRBD2 (6 bases). This CDR3 is 15 amino acids long. V dropped 6 bases and J dropped 1 base, with 14 bases sitting between them. CDR1 is LNHDA, CDR2 SQIVND, per germline (reference sequence). CDR3 sequence reads: CASRYSGDGTDTQYF. In nucleotides, the CDR3 is TGTGCCAGTAGATACTCGGGAGACGGCACAGATACGCAGTATTTT.

This chain connects TRBV7-8 to TRBJ1-1, with D possibly TRBD1 on 6 matching bases. Germline V gene sequence: CDR1 SGHVS, CDR2 FQNEAQ. Between the trimmed V and J ends, which lost 2 bases and 5 bases, there was a span of 15 bases. This CDR3 is built from 15 residues. The CDR3 sequence is CASSLFSQGTTEAFF. CDR3 sequence (DNA): TGTGCCAGCAGCTTATTCTCACAGGGTACTACTGAAGCTTTCTTT.

This chain joins TRBV6-8 and TRBJ1-6; 7 bases map to TRBD1. CDR1 and CDR2 from the germline V gene are MNHGY and SAAAGT. J was trimmed by 6 bases and V by 8 bases; bases with no gene match: 4. CDR3 length: 13 residues. Written as DNA, the CDR3 is TGTGCCAGCCCCGGACAGGCTAATTCACCCCTCCACTTT. It is translated as CASPGQANSPLHF.

The V gene is TRBV30, the J gene TRBJ2-5, with 12 bases identical to TRBD2. Trimming at V came to 0 bases and at J to 5 bases, leaving 1 base not matched to a gene. The CDR3 contains 14 residues. The germline gives CDR1 GTSNPN, CDR2 SVGIG (reference sequence). The CDR3 DNA sequence: TGTGCCTGGAGTGTTGGGACTAGCGGGGAGACCCAGTACTTC. Residues: CAWSVGTSGETQYF.

This clone was recorded only once. CDR3 region: CASSLEGYEQYF. The CDR3 DNA reads TGTGCCAGCAGCTTGGAGGGGTACGAGCAGTACTTC. The chain carries TRBV5-5 and TRBJ2-7; D is possibly TRBD1 (5 bases). CDR1 SGHKS and CDR2 YYEKEE come from the germline V gene (reference sequence). Trimming cost V 0 bases and J 4 bases, with 5 bases left between them. This CDR3 comprises 12 residues. The full variable domain, its missing parts supplied by reference TRBV5-5 and TRBJ2-7, is DAGVTQSPTHLIKTRGQQVTLRCSPISGHKSVSWYQQVLGQGPQFIFQYYEKEERGRGNFPDRFSARQFPNYSSELNVNALLLGDSALYLCASSLEGYEQYFGPGTRLTVT.

This clone was seen a single time. J is TRBJ1-6 and V is TRBV7-2, with 8 bases lining up with TRBD1. Germline loops: CDR1 SGHTA, CDR2 FQGNSA. V lost 4 bases, J lost 9 bases, and 8 bases stayed unmatched. This CDR3 spans 15 amino acids. This CDR3 is CASSSIQDRASPLHF. Here the CDR3 DNA reads TGTGCCAGCAGCTCAATACAGGACAGGGCTTCACCCCTCCACTTT.

The chain has TRBV19 and TRBJ1-2; 9 nucleotides agree with TRBD1. V trimming: 5 bases; J trimming: 0 bases; junction bases outside the gene matches: 7. The CDR3 consists of 16 residues. CDR1 and CDR2 (germline): LNHDA, SQIVND (reference sequence). The CDR3: CASSPGQGRANYGYTF. CDR3 nucleotides: TGTGCCAGTAGTCCGGGACAGGGCAGAGCTAACTATGGCTACACCTTC.

The chain carries TRBV19 and TRBJ2-5; D is possibly TRBD1 (5 bases). CDR1 LNHDA and CDR2 SQIVND come from the germline V gene (reference sequence). Trimming cost V 3 bases and J 0 bases, with 11 bases left between them. The CDR3 spans 15 residues. For the CDR3, the DNA is TGTGCCAGTAGTATGATTAGGGGAAACCAAGAGACCCAGTACTTC. Translated, it gives CASSMIRGNQETQYF.

This rearrangement joins TRBV7-6 to TRBJ2-3; 7 nucleotides line up with TRBD2. Germline values: CDR1 SGHVS, CDR2 FNYEAQ. The CDR3 loop spans 14 amino acids. V shed 1 base and J 8 bases; nucleotides not matched to a gene: 6. The CDR3: CASSLGGTGGTQYF. For the CDR3, the DNA is TGTGCCAGCAGCTTAGGGGGGACGGGGGGTACGCAGTATTTT.

V is TRBV20-1 and J is TRBJ1-1; 7 nucleotides match TRBD1. V was clipped by 4 bases and J by 4 bases; unmatched bases: 0. Germline V lookup: CDR1 DFQATT, CDR2 SNEGSKA (reference sequence). There are 11 residues in the CDR3. CDR3 sequence reads: CSANRGTEAFF. In nucleotides, the CDR3 is TGCAGTGCTAACAGGGGCACTGAAGCTTTCTTT.